The 14 T cell receptor beta chains presented below share a single source sample, sequenced in a study of preoperative IRX-2 immunotherapy in early breast cancer. The sample's treatment: preoperative locoregional IRX-2 cytokine immunotherapy. Repertoires were generated with immunoSEQ multiplex PCR, while TCRdb's copy carries only in-frame clones and drops some. The top ten hold around 1.6% of the sample, which has some 30,000 clones, about 90% seen once. The sequenced sample was tumor tissue, obtained after IRX-2 immunotherapy. The receptors originated from a human donor with breast cancer.

The J gene is TRBJ2-1, the V gene TRBV7-1, with D uncertain. TRBV7-1 counts as an open reading frame of uncertain function. The V and J ends lost 4 bases and 2 bases respectively, with 9 bases between them. This CDR3 is built from 14 residues. As DNA, the CDR3 is TGTGCCAGCAGCTTATTAAGAACCTACAATGAGCAGTTCTTC. Amino acid sequence: CASSLLRTYNEQFF.

The chain is built from TRBV5-1 and TRBJ1-3; D is possibly TRBD1 (5 bases). The CDR3 contains 14 residues. Germline CDR1 SGHRS, CDR2 YFSETQ. Between the trimmed V and J ends, which lost 0 bases and 4 bases, there was a span of 8 bases. In DNA, the CDR3 is TGCGCCAGCAGCTTGGGGGGCTCAGGAAACACCATATATTTT. It yields the protein CASSLGGSGNTIYF.

The V call is TRBV7-1, the J call TRBJ1-2, with 8 bases fitting TRBD1. TRBV7-1 is annotated as an ORF whose role is uncertain. V lost 5 bases, J lost 5 bases, and 4 bases stayed unmatched. The CDR3 runs 13 residues. Here the CDR3 DNA reads TGTGCCAGCAGCCTCCGGACAGGGTATGGCTACACCTTC. Protein sequence: CASSLRTGYGYTF.

The chain carries TRBV19 and TRBJ2-1, with 11 bases identical to TRBD1. J gave up 8 bases and V 5 bases, and 8 bases lay outside the gene matches. CDR3 length: 15 residues. The germline V gene encodes CDR1 LNHDA and CDR2 SQIVND (reference sequence). CDR3 DNA: TGTGCCAGTAGTCCCGGGACAGGGGGATGGTATGAGCAGTTCTTC. It is translated as CASSPGTGGWYEQFF.

The V and J genes are TRBV11-3 and TRBJ2-3; 13 bases fit TRBD2. V shed 5 bases, J shed 5 bases, and the junction held 4 bases outside the gene matches. There are 15 residues in the CDR3. Germline values: CDR1 SGHNT, CDR2 YENEEA. The CDR3 loop is CASSLLAGGIDTQYF. In nucleotides, the CDR3 is TGTGCCAGCAGCCTACTAGCGGGAGGGATAGATACGCAGTATTTT.

This chain joins TRBV29-1 and TRBJ2-1; TRBD1 agrees at 10 bases. This CDR3 contains 16 residues. The V gene's germline CDR1 is SQVTM and CDR2 ANQGSEA. Trimming at V came to 3 bases and at J to 4 bases, leaving 9 bases not matched to a gene. The CDR3 nucleotides are TGCAGCGTTGATTTTGCCGGGACAGGGGCGTACAATGAGCAGTTCTTC. This gives the protein CSVDFAGTGAYNEQFF.

This chain connects TRBV11-3 to TRBJ1-2, with 9 bases identical to TRBD1. Trimming took 4 bases from V and 5 from J; bases not matched to a gene: 5. The CDR3 loop spans 14 amino acids. CDR1 SGHNT and CDR2 YENEEA come from the germline V gene. The DNA for the CDR3 is TGTGCCAGCAGCTACGGACAGGGGCAATATGGCTACACCTTC. This gives the protein CASSYGQGQYGYTF.

This rearrangement joins TRBV10-3 to TRBJ2-5; the D is unclear. The CDR3 extends over 13 amino acids. V lost 1 base, J lost 6 bases, and 9 bases lay in between. Germline CDR1 and CDR2: ENHRY and SYGVKD. In nucleotides, the CDR3 is TGTGCCATCAGTGAGTTTGAAGAGCAGACCCAGTACTTC. As protein: CAISEFEEQTQYF.

Of note for this clone: One base lacks a clear read or is ambiguous, giving the residue X. The gene calls are TRBV6-8 and TRBJ1-2; D remains ambiguous. Trimming removed 0 bases from V and 4 bases from J, with 6 bases in between. Germline CDR1 and CDR2: MNHGY and SAAAGT. CDR3 length equals 13 residues. CDR3 loop: CASSYSGXYGYTF. The CDR3 DNA reads TGTGCCAGCAGTTACTCGGGGWTCTATGGCTACACCTTC.

This sequence joins TRBV6-8 and TRBJ2-1; D gene uncertain. From germline, CDR1 is MNHGY and CDR2 SAAAGT. CDR3 length: 14 amino acids. Deletions cut 2 bases from V and 5 bases from J, with 10 bases between. The CDR3 DNA is TGTGCCAGCAGTTACAGGCACTACGACAATGAGCAGTTCTTC. It yields the protein CASSYRHYDNEQFF.

The chain joins TRBV16 to TRBJ2-3; D is uncertain. In germline, CDR1 is KGHSY, CDR2 FQNENV. This CDR3 contains 14 residues. V dropped 5 bases and J dropped 3 bases, with 12 bases sitting between them. The CDR3 DNA reads TGTGCCAGCAGCTATCTGACCCCGACAGATACGCAGTATTTT. Translated: CASSYLTPTDTQYF.

The rearrangement uses TRBV11-3 and TRBJ1-3, with D perhaps TRBD1 (5 bases). The ends were cut back, 5 bases at V and 0 bases at J, with 8 bases in the middle. Germline CDR1 SGHNT, CDR2 YENEEA. This CDR3 is built from 14 residues. The CDR3: CASSQTGSGNTIYF. CDR3 in DNA: TGTGCCAGCAGCCAAACAGGCTCTGGAAACACCATATATTTT.

The V and J genes are TRBV19 and TRBJ2-1; 12 bases agree with TRBD2. Germline CDR1 LNHDA, CDR2 SQIVND (reference sequence). The CDR3 contains 17 residues. Unmatched junction bases numbered 6, after V lost 1 base and J lost 5 bases. The CDR3 loop reads CASSIVPSGGANNEQFF. The CDR3 DNA is TGTGCCAGTAGTATAGTCCCTAGCGGGGGGGCTAACAATGAGCAGTTCTTC.

The rearrangement links TRBV18 to TRBJ1-2; D unclear. V lost 4 bases and J 1 base, leaving 13 bases between the germline ends. Germline CDR1 KGHSH, CDR2 LQKENI. CDR3 size: 15 residues. The CDR3 nucleotides read TGTGCCAGCTCACTGGACCGGGCGGGTAACTATGGCTACACCTTC. It encodes CASSLDRAGNYGYTF.